A single sample gave rise to the 28 T cell receptor beta chains below, sequenced in a study of blood T cell repertoires in COVID-19. TCRdb's table, derived via immunoSEQ multiplex PCR, lists solely in-frame clones and lacks some. The sample shows 180,000 or so clones, around 90% of them seen only once. The material sequenced was peripheral blood. The receptors shown here come from a man between 50 and 59 years old with acute or convalescent COVID-19.

The V call is TRBV18, the J call TRBJ2-7; 9 bases match TRBD1. This CDR3 has 14 residues. The germline V gene has CDR1 KGHSH and CDR2 LQKENI. Trimming cost V 3 bases and J 1 base; bases outside gene matches: 1. The CDR3 DNA follows: TGTGCCAGCTCACCCGGGACAGGGTCCTACGAGCAGTACTTC. Its translation: CASSPGTGSYEQYF.

The CDR3 sequence is CASSVDRGRLEQYF. CDR3 in DNA: TGTGCCAGCAGTGTTGACAGGGGGCGCCTCGAGCAGTACTTC. The chain joins TRBV27 to TRBJ2-7; TRBD1 agrees at 10 bases. The CDR3 is 14 amino acids. V lost 5 bases to trimming and J lost 6 bases; unmatched junction nucleotides: 7. Germline V gives CDR1 MNHEY, CDR2 SMNVEV (reference sequence).

The chain links TRBV19 to TRBJ2-1, with D perhaps matching TRBD1 (6 bases). The CDR3 extends over 21 amino acids. Trimming pared 7 bases from V and 5 bases from J, leaving 36 bases between. Germline values: CDR1 LNHDA, CDR2 SQIVND (reference sequence). CDR3 sequence: CASMDPRGFSRRQGQNNEQFF. The CDR3 DNA follows: TGTGCCAGTATGGACCCTAGAGGGTTTAGTAGAAGGCAGGGGCAGAACAATGAGCAGTTCTTC.

This chain joins TRBV5-1 and TRBJ2-5; D is perhaps TRBD2 (5 bases). Germline CDR1 and CDR2: SGHRS and YFSETQ. The CDR3 sequence is 18 residues long. Trimming left V 2 bases short and J 1 base short, with 21 bases between. The CDR3 here is CASSFRSRGQTFQETQYF. The DNA for the CDR3 is TGCGCCAGCAGCTTTAGGTCTCGAGGGCAGACCTTCCAAGAGACCCAGTACTTC. The variable domain in full, completed from reference TRBV5-1 and TRBJ2-5, reads KAGVTQTPRYLIKTRGQQVTLSCSPISGHRSVSWYQQTPGQGLQFLFEYFSETQRNKGNFPGRFSGRQFSNSRSEMNVSTLELGDSALYLCASSFRSRGQTFQETQYFGPGTRLLVL.

This chain links TRBV20-1 with TRBJ2-7; D is possibly TRBD1 (5 bases). V lost 5 bases and J lost 5, with 10 bases in between. Germline values: CDR1 DFQATT, CDR2 SNEGSKA (reference sequence). There are 11 residues in the CDR3. This chain's CDR3 is CSAFPGNEQYF. CDR3 nucleotide sequence: TGCAGTGCTTTTCCAGGGAACGAGCAGTACTTC.

This clone was seen just once. V usage is TRBV5-5 and J usage is TRBJ2-1, with 9 positions matching TRBD2. The CDR3 contains 16 residues. Germline-derived CDR1 and CDR2 are SGHKS and YYEKEE (reference sequence). J lost 9 bases, V lost 0 bases, and 10 bases had no gene match. CDR3 sequence reads: CASSLVRLAVGREQFF. DNA of the CDR3: TGTGCCAGCAGCTTGGTCCGACTAGCGGTGGGACGTGAGCAGTTCTTC.

This clone has a single count. The J gene is TRBJ1-5, the V gene TRBV7-2, with D possibly TRBD1 on 6 matching bases. Between the trimmed V and J ends, which lost 1 base and 5 bases, there was a span of 9 bases. The germline gives CDR1 SGHTA, CDR2 FQGNSA. This CDR3 has 14 amino acids. CDR3 coding DNA: TGTGCCAGCAGCTTAGTGGGGGCGGATCAGCCCCAGCATTTT. Protein: CASSLVGADQPQHF.

The rearrangement joins TRBV9 to TRBJ1-5; 8 nucleotides agree with TRBD1. The length of the CDR3 is 16 residues. V shed 0 bases, J shed 3 bases, and the junction held 5 bases outside the gene matches. CDR1 SGDLS and CDR2 YYNGEE come from the germline V gene. CDR3 sequence (DNA): TGTGCCAGCAGCGTAGGCGGGACAGGACACAATCAGCCCCAGCATTTT. Encoded protein: CASSVGGTGHNQPQHF.

The V and J genes are TRBV13 and TRBJ1-2, with unresolved D. Trimming shortened V by 5 bases and J by 2 bases, and 9 bases separated the two germline ends. Germline V CDR1 and CDR2: PRHDT, FYEKMQ (reference sequence). CDR3 size: 13 residues. For the CDR3, the DNA is TGTGCCAGCAGCGCGGGTCCGAACTATGGCTACACCTTC. It codes for CASSAGPNYGYTF.

V usage is TRBV7-9 and J usage is TRBJ1-1; tentatively, D is TRBD1 (6 bases). The CDR3 runs to 16 residues. The V gene's germline CDR1 is SEHNR and CDR2 FQNEAQ (reference sequence). With 3 bases removed from V and 10 bases from J, the gap between germline ends came to 24 bases. CDR3 in DNA: TGTGCCAGCAGCTTTGGGGGCCCAGAAGGGGTTCGCGGAGCTTTCTTT. It yields the protein CASSFGGPEGVRGAFF.

This chain joins TRBV18 and TRBJ2-2; 8 bases match TRBD1. Germline V gives CDR1 KGHSH, CDR2 LQKENI. The CDR3 totals 16 residues. V lost 1 base to trimming and J lost 6 bases; unmatched junction nucleotides: 7. CDR3 sequence: CASSPLAGGAAGELFF. For the CDR3, the DNA is TGTGCCAGCTCACCACTGGCAGGGGGCGCCGCCGGGGAGCTGTTTTTT.

This chain connects TRBV24-1 to TRBJ2-3, with 9 nucleotides matching TRBD2. V lost 4 bases and J lost 3; bases outside the gene matches: 4. Looked up from germline, CDR1 is KGHDR and CDR2 is SFDVKD. The CDR3 spans 15 residues. This CDR3 is CATSEAGGPTDTQYF. CDR3 nucleotides: TGTGCCACCAGTGAGGCGGGGGGGCCGACAGATACGCAGTATTTT.

In this sample, this clone turned up a few times. The CDR3 bases are TGCAGTGCTAGATCGGGTTTCGAGCAGTACTTC. Its protein product is CSARSGFEQYF. The chain carries TRBV20-1 and TRBJ2-7; no definite D call. V lost 2 bases and J lost 6, with 8 bases in between. CDR3 length: 11 amino acids. The germline gives CDR1 DFQATT, CDR2 SNEGSKA (reference sequence).

This clone was recorded a few times. The rearrangement links TRBV18 to TRBJ1-5, with D possibly TRBD1 on 5 matching bases. Germline CDR1 and CDR2: KGHSH and LQKENI. Trimming took off 3 bases at V and 1 base at J, with 10 bases between the two ends. The CDR3 sequence is 15 residues long. For the CDR3, the DNA is TGTGCCAGCTCACCGGCAGGGAGGAGCAATCAGCCCCAGCATTTT. This gives the protein CASSPAGRSNQPQHF.

This clone showed up just once. The chain links TRBV7-2 to TRBJ2-2; possibly TRBD1 for D (6 bases). CDR3 size: 15 residues. In germline, CDR1 is SGHTA, CDR2 FQGNSA. V lost 2 bases to trimming and J lost 8 bases, with 15 bases between them. The CDR3 nucleotides are TGTGCCAGCAGCTTACAGGGGACCCAGGCGGGGGAGCTGTTTTTT. This translates into CASSLQGTQAGELFF.

The chain recombines TRBV5-1 with TRBJ1-6; 7 nucleotides align to TRBD1. This CDR3 has 15 residues. The J segment lost 5 bases and the V segment lost 2 bases, leaving 4 bases of the junction unmatched. Looked up from germline, CDR1 is SGHRS and CDR2 is YFSETQ. CDR3: CASSFRDRDNSPLHF. DNA of the CDR3: TGCGCCAGCAGCTTCCGGGACAGAGATAATTCACCCCTCCACTTT.

The chain employs TRBV6-5 and TRBJ2-3; D is undetermined. V lost 6 bases to trimming and J lost 0 bases, with 7 bases between them. The germline gives CDR1 MNHEY, CDR2 SVGAGI. The length of the CDR3 is 13 residues. This chain's CDR3 is CASRPSSTDTQYF. DNA for the CDR3: TGTGCCAGCAGGCCCAGTAGCACAGATACGCAGTATTTT.

The chain combines TRBV6-2 or TRBV6-3 with TRBJ2-7; 9 bases are a match to TRBD1. This CDR3 is built from 14 residues. CDR1 and CDR2 (germline): MNHEY, SVGEGT. With V trimmed by 5 bases and J by 6 bases, 8 bases remained unmatched. CDR3 loop: CASSTFRDRVEQYF. The CDR3 region has the DNA TGTGCCAGCAGTACATTCCGGGACAGGGTCGAGCAGTACTTC.

The V and J genes are TRBV9 and TRBJ2-4; tentative D call: TRBD1 (5 bases). Germline CDR1 SGDLS, CDR2 YYNGEE. With 0 bases removed from V and 6 bases from J, the gap between germline ends came to 7 bases. The CDR3 spans 13 residues. The CDR3 protein is CASSVGQGNIQYF. CDR3 in DNA: TGTGCCAGCAGCGTAGGGCAGGGAAACATTCAGTACTTC.

The chain recombines TRBV18 with TRBJ2-5; a possible D gene is TRBD1 (6 bases). V was clipped by 3 bases and J by 7 bases, with 21 bases between them. The germline gives CDR1 KGHSH, CDR2 LQKENI. The CDR3 loop spans 16 amino acids. DNA for the CDR3: TGTGCCAGCTCACCGACGCCTACAGGGACCTCAAGGACCCAGTACTTC. This gives the protein CASSPTPTGTSRTQYF.

The chain employs TRBV4-1 and TRBJ2-7; tentatively, D is TRBD1 (5 bases). The CDR3 sequence is 15 residues long. V was cut by 1 base and J by 2 bases, with 12 bases left in between. Germline loops: CDR1 MGHRA, CDR2 YSYEKL. The CDR3: CASSQASGAAYEQYF. CDR3 bases: TGCGCCAGCAGCCAAGCTTCTGGGGCGGCCTACGAGCAGTACTTC.

This chain links TRBV5-1 with TRBJ2-1; TRBD1 aligns across 9 bases. Germline CDR1 reads SGHRS; CDR2 reads YFSETQ. J gave up 7 bases and V 3 bases, and 5 bases lay outside the gene matches. The CDR3 extends over 14 amino acids. The CDR3: CASSWGQGLNEQFF. The CDR3 DNA reads TGCGCCAGCAGCTGGGGACAGGGTTTGAATGAGCAGTTCTTC.

The chain links TRBV21-1 to TRBJ2-1; TRBD1, the table's D call, was not compared with the DNA. TRBV21-1 is flagged as a pseudogene. There are 13 residues in the CDR3. The DNA for the CDR3 is TGTGCCAGCAGCAGTCAGTTGTTGAATGAGCAGTTCTTC. Protein sequence: CASSSQLLNEQFF.

The DNA for the CDR3 is TGTGCCAGCACTGGGGGACTCAGGGAGACCCAGTACTTC. Its translation is CASTGGLRETQYF. This chain uses TRBV2 with TRBJ2-5; the D gene is possibly TRBD2 (6 bases). Looked up from germline, CDR1 is SNHLY and CDR2 is FYNNEI. V lost 7 bases to trimming and J lost 5 bases, with 14 bases between them. CDR3 length: 13 amino acids.

The chain recombines TRBV21-1 with TRBJ1-5. TRBV21-1 is given as a pseudogene. The CDR3 has 13 amino acids. CDR3 sequence reads: CAYRYRDNQPQHF. CDR3 coding DNA: TGTGCGTATAGGTATCGGGACAATCAGCCCCAGCATTTT.

The V call is TRBV30, the J call TRBJ2-7, with TRBD1 matching over 7 bases. Germline V CDR1 and CDR2: GTSNPN, SVGIG (reference sequence). The CDR3 is 13 residues long. V shed 2 bases and J 4 bases; nucleotides not matched to a gene: 5. The CDR3 DNA reads TGTGCCTGGAGTTTCGGGGACAGATACGAGCAGTACGTC. Protein product: CAWSFGDRYEQYV.

The chain has TRBV9 and TRBJ1-3; D is uncertain. The CDR3 loop spans 15 amino acids. Trimming removed 0 bases at V and 2 bases at J, with 9 bases between. The germline gives CDR1 SGDLS, CDR2 YYNGEE. CDR3 in DNA: TGTGCCAGCAGCGTAGCGGGGTCGCCTGGAAACACCATATATTTT. Residues: CASSVAGSPGNTIYF.

The genes are TRBV18 and TRBJ1-1; 8 bases map to TRBD1. Trimming cost V 3 bases and J 3 bases; bases outside gene matches: 3. The CDR3 is made up of 14 amino acids. Germline V gene lookup returns CDR1 KGHSH and CDR2 LQKENI. The CDR3 sequence: CASSPGTGHTEAFF. In nucleotides, the CDR3 is TGTGCCAGCTCACCGGGGACAGGCCACACTGAAGCTTTCTTT. The full variable domain, with the rest looked up from reference TRBV18 and TRBJ1-1, is NAGVMQNPRHLVRRRGQEARLRCSPMKGHSHVYWYRQLPEEGLKFMVYLQKENIIDESGMPKERFSAEFPKEGPSILRIQQVVRGDSAAYFCASSPGTGHTEAFFGQGTRLTVV.